This TCR beta chain was recorded in a study of blood T cell repertoires in COVID-19. Clones were sequenced by immunoSEQ multiplex PCR, and TCRdb holds only the in-frame ones, with some missing. Seen here are 290,000 or so clones, roughly 86% observed once, and the top ten hold about 1.2%. In germline, CDR1 is ENHRY, CDR2 SYGVKD. This CDR3 has 15 amino acids. The V and J ends lost 0 bases and 0 bases respectively, with 6 bases between them. Sequencing was done on a sample of peripheral blood. The chain uses TRBV10-3 and TRBJ1-3; no firm D call. The TCR comes from a man aged 65 to 85 with acute or convalescent COVID-19. CDR3 protein: CAISESLSSGNTIYF. CDR3 sequence (DNA): TGTGCCATCAGTGAGTCTCTGAGCTCTGGAAACACCATATATTTT.